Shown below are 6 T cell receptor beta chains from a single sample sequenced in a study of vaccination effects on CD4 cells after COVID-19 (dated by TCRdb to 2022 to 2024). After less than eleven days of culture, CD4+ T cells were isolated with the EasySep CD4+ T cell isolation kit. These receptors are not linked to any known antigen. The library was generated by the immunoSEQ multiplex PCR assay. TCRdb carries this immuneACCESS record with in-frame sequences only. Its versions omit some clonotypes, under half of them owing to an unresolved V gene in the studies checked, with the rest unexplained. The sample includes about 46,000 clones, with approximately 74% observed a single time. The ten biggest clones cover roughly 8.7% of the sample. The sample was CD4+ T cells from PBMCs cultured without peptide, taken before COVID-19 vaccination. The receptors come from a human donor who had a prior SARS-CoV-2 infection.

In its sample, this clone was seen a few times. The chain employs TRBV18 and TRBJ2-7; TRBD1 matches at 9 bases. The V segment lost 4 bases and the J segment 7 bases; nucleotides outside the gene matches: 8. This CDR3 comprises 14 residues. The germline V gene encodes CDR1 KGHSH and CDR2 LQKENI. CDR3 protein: CASSHPGQGNEQYF. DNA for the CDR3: TGTGCCAGCTCACACCCGGGACAGGGAAATGAGCAGTACTTC.

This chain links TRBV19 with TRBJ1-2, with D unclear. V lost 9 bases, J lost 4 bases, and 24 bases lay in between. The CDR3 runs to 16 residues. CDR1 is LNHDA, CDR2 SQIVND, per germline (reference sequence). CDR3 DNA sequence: TGTGCCAGCACCCCAGGCCCCGGCGGGTCCTCCTATGGCTACACCTTC. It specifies CASTPGPGGSSYGYTF.

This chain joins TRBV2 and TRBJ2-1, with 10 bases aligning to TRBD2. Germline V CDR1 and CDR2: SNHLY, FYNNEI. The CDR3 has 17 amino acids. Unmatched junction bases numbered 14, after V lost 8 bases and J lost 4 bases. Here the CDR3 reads CASGGASGRVGYNEQFF. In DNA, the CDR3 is TGTGCCAGCGGGGGGGCTAGCGGGAGAGTGGGTTACAATGAGCAGTTCTTC.

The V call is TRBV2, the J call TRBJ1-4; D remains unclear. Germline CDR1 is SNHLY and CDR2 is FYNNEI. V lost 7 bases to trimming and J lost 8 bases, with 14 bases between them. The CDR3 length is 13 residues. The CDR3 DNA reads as TGTGCCAGCACCCCTCGGCTTGTGGAAAAACTGTTTTTT. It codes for CASTPRLVEKLFF. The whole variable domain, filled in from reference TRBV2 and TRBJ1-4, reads EPEVTQTPSHQVTQMGQEVILRCVPISNHLYFYWYRQILGQKVEFLVSFYNNEISEKSEIFDDQFSVERPDGSNFTLKIRSTKLEDSAMYFCASTPRLVEKLFFGSGTQLSVL.

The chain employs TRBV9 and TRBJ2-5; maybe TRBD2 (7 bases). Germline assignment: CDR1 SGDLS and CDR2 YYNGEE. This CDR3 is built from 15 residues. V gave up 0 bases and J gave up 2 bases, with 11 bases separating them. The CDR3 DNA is TGTGCCAGCAGCGTAGAGGGAGGGGGTCAAGAGACCCAGTACTTC. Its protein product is CASSVEGGGQETQYF. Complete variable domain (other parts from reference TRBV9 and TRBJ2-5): DSGVTQTPKHLITATGQRVTLRCSPRSGDLSVYWYQQSLDQGLQFLIQYYNGEERAKGNILERFSAQQFPDLHSELNLSSLELGDSALYFCASSVEGGGQETQYFGPGTRLLVL.

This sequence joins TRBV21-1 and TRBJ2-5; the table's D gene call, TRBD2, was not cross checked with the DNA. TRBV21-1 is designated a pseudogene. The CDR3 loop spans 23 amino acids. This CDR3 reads CASSKAPGLKRAGWTSGTETQYF. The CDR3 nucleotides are TGTGCCAGCAGCAAAGCGCCAGGGTTGAAAAGGGCAGGGTGGACTAGCGGTACCGAGACCCAGTACTTC.